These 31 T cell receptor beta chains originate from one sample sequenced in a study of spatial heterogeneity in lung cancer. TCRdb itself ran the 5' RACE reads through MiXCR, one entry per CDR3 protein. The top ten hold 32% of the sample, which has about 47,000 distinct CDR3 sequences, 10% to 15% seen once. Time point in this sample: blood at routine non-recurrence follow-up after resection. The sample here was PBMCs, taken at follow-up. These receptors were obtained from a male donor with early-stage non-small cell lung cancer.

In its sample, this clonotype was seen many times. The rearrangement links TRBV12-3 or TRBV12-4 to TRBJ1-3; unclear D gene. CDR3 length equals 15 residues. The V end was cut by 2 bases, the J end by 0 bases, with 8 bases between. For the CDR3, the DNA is TGTGCCAGCAGTTTATACCAGTCCTCTGGAAACACCATATATTTT. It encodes CASSLYQSSGNTIYF.

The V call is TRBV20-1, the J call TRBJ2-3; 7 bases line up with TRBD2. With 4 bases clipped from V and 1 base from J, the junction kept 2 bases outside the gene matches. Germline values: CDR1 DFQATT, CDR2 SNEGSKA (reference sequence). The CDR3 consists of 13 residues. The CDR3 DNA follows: TGCAGTGCTAAGGCGGGGGGCACAGATACGCAGTATTTT. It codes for CSAKAGGTDTQYF.

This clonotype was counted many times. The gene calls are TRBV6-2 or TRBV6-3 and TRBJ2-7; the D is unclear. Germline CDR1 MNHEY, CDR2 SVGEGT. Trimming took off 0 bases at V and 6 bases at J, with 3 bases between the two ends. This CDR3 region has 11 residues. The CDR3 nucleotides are TGTGCCAGCAGTTACTCTTCCGAGCAGTACTTC. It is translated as CASSYSSEQYF.

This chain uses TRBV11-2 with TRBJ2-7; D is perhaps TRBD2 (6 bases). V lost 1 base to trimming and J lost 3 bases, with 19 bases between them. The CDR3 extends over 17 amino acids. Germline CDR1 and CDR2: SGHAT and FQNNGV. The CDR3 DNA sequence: TGTGCCAGCAGCTTAGGGCCGGGACTTCAAGACCTCTACGAGCAGTACTTC. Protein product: CASSLGPGLQDLYEQYF.

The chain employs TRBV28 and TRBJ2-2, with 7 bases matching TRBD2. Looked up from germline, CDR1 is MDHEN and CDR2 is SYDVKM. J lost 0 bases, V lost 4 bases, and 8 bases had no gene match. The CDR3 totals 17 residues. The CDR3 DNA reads TGTGCCAGCAGTTATGGGGAGGGATACTCGAACACCGGGGAGCTGTTTTTT. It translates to CASSYGEGYSNTGELFF.

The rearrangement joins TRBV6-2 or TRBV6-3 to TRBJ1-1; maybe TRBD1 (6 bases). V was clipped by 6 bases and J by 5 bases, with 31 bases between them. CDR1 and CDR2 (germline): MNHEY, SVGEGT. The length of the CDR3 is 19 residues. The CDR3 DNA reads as TGTGCCAGCAGCTCAAACCCTCAGTGGGGGCCAAAATTATCAACTGAAGCTTTCTTT. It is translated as CASSSNPQWGPKLSTEAFF.

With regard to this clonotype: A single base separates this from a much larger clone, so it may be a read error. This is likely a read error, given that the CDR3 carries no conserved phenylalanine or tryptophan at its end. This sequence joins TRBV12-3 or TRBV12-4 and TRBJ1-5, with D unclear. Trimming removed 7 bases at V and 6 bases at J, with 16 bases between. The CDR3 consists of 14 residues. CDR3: CASIAGSSAQPQHY. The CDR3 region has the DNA TGTGCCAGCATCGCGGGGTCTAGCGCTCAGCCCCAGCATTAT.

The CDR3 nucleotides are TGTGCCTGGAGTGACAGAGTTCAAGAGACCCAGTACTTC. Encoded protein: CAWSDRVQETQYF. The chain carries TRBV30 and TRBJ2-5; D uncertain. The CDR3 totals 13 residues. Trimming left V 1 base short and J 2 bases short, with 8 bases between. Germline loops: CDR1 GTSNPN, CDR2 SVGIG (reference sequence).

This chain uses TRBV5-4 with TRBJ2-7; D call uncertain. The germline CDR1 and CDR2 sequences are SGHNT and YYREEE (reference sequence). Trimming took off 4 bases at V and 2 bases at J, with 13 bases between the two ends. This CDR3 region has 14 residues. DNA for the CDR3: TGTGCCAGCAGCCCAAGTCTGATAACCTACGAGCAGTACTTC. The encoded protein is CASSPSLITYEQYF.

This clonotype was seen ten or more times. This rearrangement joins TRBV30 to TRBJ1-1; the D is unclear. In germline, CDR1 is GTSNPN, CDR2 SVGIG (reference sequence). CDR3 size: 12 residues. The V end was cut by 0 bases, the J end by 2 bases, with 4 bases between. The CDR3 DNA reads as TGTGCCTGGAGTGTAAAAAACACTGAAGCTTTCTTT. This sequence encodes CAWSVKNTEAFF.

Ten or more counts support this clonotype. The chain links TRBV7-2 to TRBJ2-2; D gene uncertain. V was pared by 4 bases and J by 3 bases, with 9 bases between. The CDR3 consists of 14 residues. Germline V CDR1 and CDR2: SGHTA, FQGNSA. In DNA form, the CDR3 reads TGTGCCAGCAGCTCCCTAATGGACACCGGGGAGCTGTTTTTT. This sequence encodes CASSSLMDTGELFF.

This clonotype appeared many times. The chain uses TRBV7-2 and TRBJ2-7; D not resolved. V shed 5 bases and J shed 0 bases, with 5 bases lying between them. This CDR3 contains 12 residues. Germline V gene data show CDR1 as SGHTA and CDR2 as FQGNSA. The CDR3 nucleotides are TGTGCCAGCAGCCCCAACTCCTACGAGCAGTACTTC. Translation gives CASSPNSYEQYF.

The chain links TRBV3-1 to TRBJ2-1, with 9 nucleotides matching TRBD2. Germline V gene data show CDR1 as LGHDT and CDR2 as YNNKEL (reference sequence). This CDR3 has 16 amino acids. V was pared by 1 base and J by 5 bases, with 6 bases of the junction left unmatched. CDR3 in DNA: TGTGCCAGCAGCCAAGTCGCCGGGACTAGCAACAATGAGCAGTTCTTC. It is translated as CASSQVAGTSNNEQFF.

CDR3 in DNA: TGCAGTGCTAGAGACCAAGTGGGGGGGCGCGGATACGAGCAGTACTTC. It is translated as CSARDQVGGRGYEQYF. The chain uses TRBV20-1 and TRBJ2-7, with D possibly TRBD2 on 7 matching bases. The CDR3 totals 16 residues. Trimming stripped 0 bases from V and 4 bases from J, with 19 bases between. Looked up from germline, CDR1 is DFQATT and CDR2 is SNEGSKA (reference sequence).

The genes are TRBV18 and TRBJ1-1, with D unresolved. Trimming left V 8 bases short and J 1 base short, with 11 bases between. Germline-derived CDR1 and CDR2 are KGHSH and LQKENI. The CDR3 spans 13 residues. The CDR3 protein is CASANSQNTEAFF. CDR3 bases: TGTGCCAGCGCGAACAGCCAGAACACTGAAGCTTTCTTT.

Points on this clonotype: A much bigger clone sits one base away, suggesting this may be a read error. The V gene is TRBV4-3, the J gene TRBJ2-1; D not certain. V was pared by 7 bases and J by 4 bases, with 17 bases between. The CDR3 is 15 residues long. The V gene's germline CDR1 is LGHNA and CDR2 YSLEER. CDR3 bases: TGCGCCAGCAACCAGGATTTCAGCGTTTACAATGAGCAGTTCTTC. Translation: CASNQDFSVYNEQFF.

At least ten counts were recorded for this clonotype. This CDR3 reads CASSLVQGWEQYF. The CDR3 DNA reads TGTGCCAGCAGCTTAGTGCAGGGGTGGGAGCAGTACTTC. The chain carries TRBV7-2 and TRBJ2-7; D is perhaps TRBD1 (6 bases). Germline V CDR1 and CDR2: SGHTA, FQGNSA. The CDR3 totals 13 residues. V dropped 1 base and J dropped 7 bases, with 11 bases sitting between them. The whole variable domain, filled in from reference TRBV7-2 and TRBJ2-7, reads GAGVSQSPSNKVTEKGKDVELRCDPISGHTALYWYRQSLGQGLEFLIYFQGNSAPDKSGLPSDRFSAERTGGSVSTLTIQRTQQEDSAVYLCASSLVQGWEQYFGPGTRLTVT.

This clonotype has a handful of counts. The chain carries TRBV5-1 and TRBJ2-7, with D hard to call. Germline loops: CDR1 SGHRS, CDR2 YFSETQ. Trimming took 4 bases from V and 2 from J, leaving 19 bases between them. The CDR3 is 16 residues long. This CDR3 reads CASSPRPLTPAYEQYF. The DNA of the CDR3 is TGCGCCAGCAGCCCTCGCCCTCTGACTCCCGCCTACGAGCAGTACTTC.

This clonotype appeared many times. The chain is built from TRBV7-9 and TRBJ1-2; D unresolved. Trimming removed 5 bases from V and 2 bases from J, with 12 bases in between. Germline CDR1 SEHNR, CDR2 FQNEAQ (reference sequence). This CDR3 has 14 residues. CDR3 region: CASSPNLANYGYTF. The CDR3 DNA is TGTGCCAGCAGCCCAAACCTGGCCAACTATGGCTACACCTTC.

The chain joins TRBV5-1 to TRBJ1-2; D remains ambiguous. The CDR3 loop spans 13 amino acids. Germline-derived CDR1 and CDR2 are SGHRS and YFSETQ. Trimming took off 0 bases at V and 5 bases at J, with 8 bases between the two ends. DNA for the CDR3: TGCGCCAGCAGCTTGGGTGGTGGATATGGCTACACCTTC. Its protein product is CASSLGGGYGYTF. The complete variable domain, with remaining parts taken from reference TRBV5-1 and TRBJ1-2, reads KAGVTQTPRYLIKTRGQQVTLSCSPISGHRSVSWYQQTPGQGLQFLFEYFSETQRNKGNFPGRFSGRQFSNSRSEMNVSTLELGDSALYLCASSLGGGYGYTFGSGTRLTVV.

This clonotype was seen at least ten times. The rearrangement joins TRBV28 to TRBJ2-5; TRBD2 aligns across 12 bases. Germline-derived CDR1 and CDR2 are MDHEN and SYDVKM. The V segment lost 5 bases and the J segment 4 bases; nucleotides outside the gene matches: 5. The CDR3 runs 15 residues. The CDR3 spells CASSHRLAGAETQYF. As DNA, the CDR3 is TGTGCCAGCAGTCACCGACTAGCGGGGGCAGAGACCCAGTACTTC. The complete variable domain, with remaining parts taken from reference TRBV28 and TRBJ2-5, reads DVKVTQSSRYLVKRTGEKVFLECVQDMDHENMFWYRQDPGLGLRLIYFSYDVKMKEKGDIPEGYSVSREKKERFSLILESASTNQTSMYLCASSHRLAGAETQYFGPGTRLLVL.

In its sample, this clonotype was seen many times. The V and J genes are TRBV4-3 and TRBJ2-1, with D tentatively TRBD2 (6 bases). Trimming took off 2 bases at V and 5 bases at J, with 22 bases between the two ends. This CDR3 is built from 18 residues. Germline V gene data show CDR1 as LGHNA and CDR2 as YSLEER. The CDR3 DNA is TGCGCCAGCAGCCAAAGCCCAAGCCCGGGACTTTCTAACAATGAGCAGTTCTTC. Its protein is CASSQSPSPGLSNNEQFF.

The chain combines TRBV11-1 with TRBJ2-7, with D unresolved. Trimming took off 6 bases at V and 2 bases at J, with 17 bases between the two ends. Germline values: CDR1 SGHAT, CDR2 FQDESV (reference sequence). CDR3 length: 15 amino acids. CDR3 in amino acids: CASSPPGAGPYEQYF. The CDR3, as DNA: TGTGCCAGCAGTCCACCGGGCGCAGGCCCCTACGAGCAGTACTTC.

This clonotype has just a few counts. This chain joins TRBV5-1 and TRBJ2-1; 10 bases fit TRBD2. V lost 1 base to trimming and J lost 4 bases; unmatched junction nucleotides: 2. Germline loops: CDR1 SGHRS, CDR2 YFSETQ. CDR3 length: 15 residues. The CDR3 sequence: CASSLQTSGYNEQFF. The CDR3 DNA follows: TGCGCCAGCAGCTTGCAGACTAGCGGGTACAATGAGCAGTTCTTC.

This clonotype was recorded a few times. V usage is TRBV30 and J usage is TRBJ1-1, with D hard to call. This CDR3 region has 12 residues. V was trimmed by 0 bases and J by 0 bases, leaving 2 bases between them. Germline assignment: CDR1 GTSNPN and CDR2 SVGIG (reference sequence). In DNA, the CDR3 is TGTGCCTGGAGTGTATTGAACACTGAAGCTTTCTTT. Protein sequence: CAWSVLNTEAFF.

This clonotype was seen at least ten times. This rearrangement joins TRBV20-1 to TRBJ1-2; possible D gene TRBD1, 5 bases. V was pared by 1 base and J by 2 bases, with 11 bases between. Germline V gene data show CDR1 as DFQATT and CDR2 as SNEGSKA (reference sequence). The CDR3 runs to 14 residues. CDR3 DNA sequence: TGCAGTGCTAGAGTTAACAGGACAAACTATGGCTACACCTTC. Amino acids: CSARVNRTNYGYTF.

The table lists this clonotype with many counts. In nucleotides, the CDR3 is TGTGCCAGCAGGGGCGGGACAGGGGGAGCCTACGAGCAGTACTTC. Residues: CASRGGTGGAYEQYF. The chain combines TRBV2 with TRBJ2-7, with 11 nucleotides matching TRBD1. Germline CDR1 reads SNHLY; CDR2 reads FYNNEI. This CDR3 has 15 amino acids. V gave up 6 bases and J gave up 2 bases; unmatched junction bases: 6.

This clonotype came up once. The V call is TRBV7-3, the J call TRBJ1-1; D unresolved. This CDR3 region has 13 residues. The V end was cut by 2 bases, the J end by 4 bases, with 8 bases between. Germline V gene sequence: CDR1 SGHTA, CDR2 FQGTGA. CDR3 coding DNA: TGTGCCAGCAGCTTAGGAGGTGTCACTGAAGCTTTCTTT. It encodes CASSLGGVTEAFF.

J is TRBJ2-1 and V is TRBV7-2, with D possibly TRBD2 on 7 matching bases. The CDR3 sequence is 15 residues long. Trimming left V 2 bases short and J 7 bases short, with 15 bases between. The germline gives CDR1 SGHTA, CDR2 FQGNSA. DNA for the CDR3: TGTGCCAGCAGCTTACTCGCGGGGGCTTTAAATGAGCAGTTCTTC. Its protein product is CASSLLAGALNEQFF.

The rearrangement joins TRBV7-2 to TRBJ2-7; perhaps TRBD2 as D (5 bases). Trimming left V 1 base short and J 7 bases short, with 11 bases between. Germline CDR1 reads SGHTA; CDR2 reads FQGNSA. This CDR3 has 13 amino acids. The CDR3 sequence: CASSLDRTGEQYF. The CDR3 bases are TGTGCCAGCAGCTTAGACAGAACGGGGGAGCAGTACTTC.

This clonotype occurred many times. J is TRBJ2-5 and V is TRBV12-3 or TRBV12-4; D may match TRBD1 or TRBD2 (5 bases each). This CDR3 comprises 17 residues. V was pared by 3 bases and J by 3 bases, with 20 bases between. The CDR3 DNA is TGTGCCAGCAGTTTCCAACCAGGGAGAGGACCAGAAGAGACCCAGTACTTC. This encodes CASSFQPGRGPEETQYF.